Listed here are 5 T cell receptor beta chains from one sample, sequenced in a study of T cell responses to AZD1222 COVID-19 vaccine. The data were produced by immunoSEQ multiplex PCR, yet TCRdb's version contains in-frame clones alone and is incomplete. Among about 150,000 clones listed, 86% were seen once. The starting material was peripheral blood, obtained 28 days after the second AZD1222 dose. All receptors come from an adult who received the AZD1222 COVID-19 vaccine.

The chain employs TRBV11-2 and TRBJ1-6; TRBD1 is a possible D gene (5 bases). The CDR3 is made up of 17 amino acids. V was clipped by 1 base and J by 6 bases, with 16 bases between them. The germline CDR1 and CDR2 sequences are SGHAT and FQNNGV. The CDR3 DNA sequence: TGTGCCAGCAGCTTAGCCTTCATTCGACAGACTAATTCACCCCTCCACTTT. Translation gives CASSLAFIRQTNSPLHF.

The chain uses TRBV12-5 and TRBJ2-2; TRBD1 or TRBD2 may be the D gene (5 bases each). CDR3 length: 15 residues. Per germline, CDR1 LGHNT and CDR2 FRNRAP. The ends were cut back, 2 bases at V and 5 bases at J, with 12 bases in the middle. CDR3 sequence reads: CASGLRDRVTGELFF. CDR3 nucleotides: TGTGCTAGTGGTTTGCGGGACCGAGTAACCGGGGAGCTGTTTTTT.

V is TRBV7-2 and J is TRBJ2-5; 7 nucleotides match TRBD1. The CDR3 sequence is 14 residues long. CDR1 SGHTA and CDR2 FQGNSA come from the germline V gene. The junction had 5 bases not matched to a gene; V was cut back by 4 bases and J by 3 bases. In DNA, the CDR3 is TGTGCCAGCAGCTACAACAGGGGTAAAGAGACCCAGTACTTC. Translation gives CASSYNRGKETQYF.

This chain connects TRBV9 to TRBJ2-7; TRBD1 aligns across 7 bases. The CDR3 totals 15 residues. Germline CDR1 is SGDLS and CDR2 is YYNGEE. The V segment lost 3 bases and the J segment 3 bases; nucleotides outside the gene matches: 9. CDR3 amino acids: CASSARADRIYEQYF. The DNA of the CDR3 is TGTGCCAGCAGCGCCCGAGCGGACAGGATCTACGAGCAGTACTTC.

V gene TRBV7-2 combines with J gene TRBJ1-2, with 8 bases fitting TRBD1. The germline CDR1 and CDR2 sequences are SGHTA and FQGNSA. This CDR3 is built from 14 residues. V dropped 3 bases and J dropped 6; count of bases not matched to a gene: 6. This CDR3 is CASSFQGAGDGYTF. CDR3 DNA sequence: TGTGCCAGCAGCTTCCAGGGGGCTGGGGATGGCTACACCTTC.